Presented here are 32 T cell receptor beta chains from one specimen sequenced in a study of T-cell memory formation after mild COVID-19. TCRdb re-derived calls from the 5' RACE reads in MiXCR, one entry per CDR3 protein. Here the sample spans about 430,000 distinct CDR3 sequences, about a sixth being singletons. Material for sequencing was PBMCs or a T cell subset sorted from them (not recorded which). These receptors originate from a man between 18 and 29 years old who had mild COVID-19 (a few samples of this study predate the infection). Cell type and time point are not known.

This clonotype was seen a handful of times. Here the CDR3 reads CSARDQGNYEQYV. For the CDR3, the DNA is TGCAGTGCTAGAGACCAGGGGAACTACGAGCAGTACGTC. The V call is TRBV20-1, the J call TRBJ2-7, with D perhaps TRBD1 (6 bases). Looked up from germline, CDR1 is DFQATT and CDR2 is SNEGSKA (reference sequence). The CDR3 runs 13 residues. V lost 0 bases and J lost 3, with 9 bases in between.

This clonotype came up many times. The CDR3 sequence: CASARGGREAFF. In nucleotides, the CDR3 is TGTGCCAGCGCCCGAGGGGGACGGGAAGCTTTCTTT. This chain uses TRBV12-3 or TRBV12-4 with TRBJ1-1; the D gene is possibly TRBD1 (6 bases). The CDR3 has 12 amino acids. Trimming pared 8 bases from V and 8 bases from J, leaving 15 bases between.

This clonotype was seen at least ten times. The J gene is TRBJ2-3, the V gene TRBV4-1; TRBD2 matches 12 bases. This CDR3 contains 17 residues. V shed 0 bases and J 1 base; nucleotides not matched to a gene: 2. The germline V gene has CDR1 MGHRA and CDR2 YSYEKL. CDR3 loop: CASSQDWTSGGTDTQYF. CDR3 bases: TGCGCCAGCAGCCAAGATTGGACTAGCGGGGGCACAGATACGCAGTATTTT.

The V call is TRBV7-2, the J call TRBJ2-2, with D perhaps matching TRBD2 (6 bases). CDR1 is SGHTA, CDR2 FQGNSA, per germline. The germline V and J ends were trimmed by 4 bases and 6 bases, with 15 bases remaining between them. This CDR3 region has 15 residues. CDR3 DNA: TGTGCCAGCAGCTACAGCGGAGGGCTGGCCGGGGAGCTGTTTTTT. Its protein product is CASSYSGGLAGELFF.

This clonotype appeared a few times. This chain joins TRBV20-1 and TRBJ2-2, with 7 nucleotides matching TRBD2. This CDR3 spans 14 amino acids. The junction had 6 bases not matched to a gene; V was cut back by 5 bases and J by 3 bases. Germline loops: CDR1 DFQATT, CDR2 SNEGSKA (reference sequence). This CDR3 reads CSAAPSGYTGELFF. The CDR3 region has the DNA TGCAGTGCTGCGCCTAGCGGATACACCGGGGAGCTGTTTTTT.

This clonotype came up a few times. The CDR3 nucleotides read TGCGCCAGCAGCTGGGAGGGGGACCGAGCTTTCTTT. Protein product: CASSWEGDRAFF. This chain joins TRBV4-1 and TRBJ1-1, with a weak D call TRBD1 (6 bases). The CDR3 loop spans 12 amino acids. The V gene lost 5 bases and the J gene lost 10 bases, with 14 bases spanning the gap. CDR1 is MGHRA, CDR2 YSYEKL, per germline.

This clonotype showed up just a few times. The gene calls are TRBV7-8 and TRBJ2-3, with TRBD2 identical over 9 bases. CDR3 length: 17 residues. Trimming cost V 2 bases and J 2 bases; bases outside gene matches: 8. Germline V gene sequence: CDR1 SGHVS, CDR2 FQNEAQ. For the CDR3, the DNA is TGTGCCAGCAGCTTAAGGGAACGACTAGCGGTCACAGATACGCAGTATTTT. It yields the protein CASSLRERLAVTDTQYF.

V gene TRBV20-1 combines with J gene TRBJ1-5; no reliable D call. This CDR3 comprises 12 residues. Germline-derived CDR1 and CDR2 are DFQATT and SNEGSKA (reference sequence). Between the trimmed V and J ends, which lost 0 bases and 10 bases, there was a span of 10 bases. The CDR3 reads CSARDLRVPQHF. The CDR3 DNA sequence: TGCAGTGCTAGAGATCTGAGGGTTCCCCAGCATTTT.

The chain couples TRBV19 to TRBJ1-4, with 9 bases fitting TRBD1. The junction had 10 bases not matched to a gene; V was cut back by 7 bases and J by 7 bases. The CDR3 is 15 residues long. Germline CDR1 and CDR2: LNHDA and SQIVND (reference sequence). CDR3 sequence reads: CASTNGQGTGEKLFF. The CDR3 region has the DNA TGTGCCAGTACCAACGGACAGGGGACGGGTGAAAAACTGTTTTTT. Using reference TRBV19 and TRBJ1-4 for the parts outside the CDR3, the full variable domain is DGGITQSPKYLFRKEGQNVTLSCEQNLNHDAMYWYRQDPGQGLRLIYYSQIVNDFQKGDIAEGYSVSREKKESFPLTVTSAQKNPTAFYLCASTNGQGTGEKLFFGSGTQLSVL.

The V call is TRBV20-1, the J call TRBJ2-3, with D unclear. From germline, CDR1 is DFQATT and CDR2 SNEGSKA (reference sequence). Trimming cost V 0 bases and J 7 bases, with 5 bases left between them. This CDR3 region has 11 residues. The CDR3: CSAREGYTQYF. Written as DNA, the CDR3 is TGCAGTGCTAGAGAGGGATATACGCAGTATTTT.

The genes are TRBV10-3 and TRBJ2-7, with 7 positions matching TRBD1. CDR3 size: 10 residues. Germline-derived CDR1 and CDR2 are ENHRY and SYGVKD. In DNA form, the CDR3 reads TGTGCTCCCAGGGGGTACGAGCAGTACTTC. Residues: CAPRGYEQYF.

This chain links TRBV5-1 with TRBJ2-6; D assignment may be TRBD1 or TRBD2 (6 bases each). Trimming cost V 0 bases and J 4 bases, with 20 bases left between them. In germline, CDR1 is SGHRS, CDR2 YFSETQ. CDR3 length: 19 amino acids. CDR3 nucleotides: TGCGCCAGCAGCTTGGTGGTTTGGGGGGCGCGATCCGGGGCCAACGTCCTGACTTTC. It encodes CASSLVVWGARSGANVLTF. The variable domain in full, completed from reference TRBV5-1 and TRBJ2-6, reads KAGVTQTPRYLIKTRGQQVTLSCSPISGHRSVSWYQQTPGQGLQFLFEYFSETQRNKGNFPGRFSGRQFSNSRSEMNVSTLELGDSALYLCASSLVVWGARSGANVLTFGAGSRLTVL.

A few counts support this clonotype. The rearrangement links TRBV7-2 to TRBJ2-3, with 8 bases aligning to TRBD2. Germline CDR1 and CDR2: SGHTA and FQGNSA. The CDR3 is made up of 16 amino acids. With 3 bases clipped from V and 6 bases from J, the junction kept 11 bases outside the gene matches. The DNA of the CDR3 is TGTGCCAGCAGCTTCAAGGCGGGGGGAGAGGGGGATACGCAGTATTTT. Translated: CASSFKAGGEGDTQYF.

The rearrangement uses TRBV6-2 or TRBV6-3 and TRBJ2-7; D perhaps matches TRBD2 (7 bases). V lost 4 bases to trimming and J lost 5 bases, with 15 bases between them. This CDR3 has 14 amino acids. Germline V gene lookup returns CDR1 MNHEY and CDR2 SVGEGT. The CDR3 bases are TGTGCCAGCAGTTGGAGGGGGGGCCTGAACGAGCAGTACTTC. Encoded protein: CASSWRGGLNEQYF.

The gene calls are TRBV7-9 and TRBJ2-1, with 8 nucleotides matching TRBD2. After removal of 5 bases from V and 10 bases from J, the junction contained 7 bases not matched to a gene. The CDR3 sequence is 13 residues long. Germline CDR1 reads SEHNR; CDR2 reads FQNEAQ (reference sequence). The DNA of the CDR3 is TGTGCCAGCAGCCTCCGTAGCGGGGACGAGCAGTTCTTC. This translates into CASSLRSGDEQFF. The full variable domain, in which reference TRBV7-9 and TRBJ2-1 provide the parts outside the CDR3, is DTGVSQNPRHKITKRGQNVTFRCDPISEHNRLYWYRQTLGQGPEFLTYFQNEAQLEKSRLLSDRFSAERPKGSFSTLEIQRTEQGDSAMYLCASSLRSGDEQFFGPGTRLTVL.

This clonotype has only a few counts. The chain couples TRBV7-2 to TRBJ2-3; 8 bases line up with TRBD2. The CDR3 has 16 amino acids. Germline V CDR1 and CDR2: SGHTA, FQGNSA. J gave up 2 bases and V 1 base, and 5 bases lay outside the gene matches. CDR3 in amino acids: CASSLGNSGVTDTQYF. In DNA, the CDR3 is TGTGCCAGCAGCTTAGGAAATAGCGGGGTCACAGATACGCAGTATTTT.

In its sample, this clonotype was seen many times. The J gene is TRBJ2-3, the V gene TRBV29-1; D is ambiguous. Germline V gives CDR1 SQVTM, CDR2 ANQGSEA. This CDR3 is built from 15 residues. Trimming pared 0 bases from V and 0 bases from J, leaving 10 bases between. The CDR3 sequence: CSVEDRGRSTDTQYF. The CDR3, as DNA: TGCAGCGTTGAAGATCGTGGCAGGAGCACAGATACGCAGTATTTT.

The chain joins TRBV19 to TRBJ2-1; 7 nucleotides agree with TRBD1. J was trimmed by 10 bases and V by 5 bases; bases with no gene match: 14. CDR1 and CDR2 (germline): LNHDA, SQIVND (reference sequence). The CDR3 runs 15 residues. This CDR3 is CASSPGQNRGLEQFF. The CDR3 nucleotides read TGTGCCAGTAGTCCGGGACAGAACCGAGGACTCGAGCAGTTCTTC.

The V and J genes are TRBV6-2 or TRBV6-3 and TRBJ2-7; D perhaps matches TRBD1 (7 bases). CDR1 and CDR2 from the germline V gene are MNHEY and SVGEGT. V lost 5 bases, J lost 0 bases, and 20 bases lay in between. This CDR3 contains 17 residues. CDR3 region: CASSPPRGRDSSYEQYF. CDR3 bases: TGTGCCAGCAGTCCACCTCGGGGGCGGGACAGCTCCTACGAGCAGTACTTC.

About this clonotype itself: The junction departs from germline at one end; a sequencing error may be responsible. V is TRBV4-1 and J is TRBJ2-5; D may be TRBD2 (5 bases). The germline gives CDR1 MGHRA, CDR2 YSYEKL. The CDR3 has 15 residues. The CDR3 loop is CASSQARAAGETKYF. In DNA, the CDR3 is TGCGCCAGCAGCCAAGCGAGGGCAGCCGGGGAGACCAAGTACTTC.

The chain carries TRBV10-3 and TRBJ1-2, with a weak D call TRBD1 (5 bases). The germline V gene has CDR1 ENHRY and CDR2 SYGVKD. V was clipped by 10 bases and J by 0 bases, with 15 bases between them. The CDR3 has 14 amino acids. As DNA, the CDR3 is TGTGCCACGGGCGTGGGGGTAGCTAACTATGGCTACACCTTC. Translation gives CATGVGVANYGYTF.

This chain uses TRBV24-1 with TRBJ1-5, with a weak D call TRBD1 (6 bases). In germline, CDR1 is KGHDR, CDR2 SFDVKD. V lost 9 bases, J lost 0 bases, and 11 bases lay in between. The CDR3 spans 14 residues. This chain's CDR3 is CATGTIYSNQPQHF. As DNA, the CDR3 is TGTGCCACCGGGACAATCTATAGCAATCAGCCCCAGCATTTT.

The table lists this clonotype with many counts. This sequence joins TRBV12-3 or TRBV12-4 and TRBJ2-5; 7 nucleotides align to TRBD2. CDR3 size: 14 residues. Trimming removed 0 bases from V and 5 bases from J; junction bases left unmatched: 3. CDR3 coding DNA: TGTGCCAGCAGTTTAGCGCCCGGGAGGGAGACCCAGTACTTC. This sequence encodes CASSLAPGRETQYF.

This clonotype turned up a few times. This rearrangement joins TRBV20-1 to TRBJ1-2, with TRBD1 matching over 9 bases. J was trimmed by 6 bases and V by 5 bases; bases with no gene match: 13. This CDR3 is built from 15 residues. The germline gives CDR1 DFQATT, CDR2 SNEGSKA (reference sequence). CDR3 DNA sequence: TGCAGTGCTGACATGGGAGGACAGGGGATGGATGGCTACACCTTC. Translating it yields CSADMGGQGMDGYTF.

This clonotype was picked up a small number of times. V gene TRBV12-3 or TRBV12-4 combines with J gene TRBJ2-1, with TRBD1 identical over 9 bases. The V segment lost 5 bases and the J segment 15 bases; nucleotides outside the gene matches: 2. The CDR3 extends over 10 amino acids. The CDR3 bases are TGTGCCAGCAGTCGGGACAGGGTGTTCTTC. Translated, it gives CASSRDRVFF.

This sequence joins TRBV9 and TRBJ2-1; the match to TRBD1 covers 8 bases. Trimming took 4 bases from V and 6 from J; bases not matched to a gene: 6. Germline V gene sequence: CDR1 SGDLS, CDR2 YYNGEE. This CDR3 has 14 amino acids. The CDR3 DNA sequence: TGTGCCAGCAGCCGACAGGGGAGCAGCAATGAGCAGTTCTTC. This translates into CASSRQGSSNEQFF.

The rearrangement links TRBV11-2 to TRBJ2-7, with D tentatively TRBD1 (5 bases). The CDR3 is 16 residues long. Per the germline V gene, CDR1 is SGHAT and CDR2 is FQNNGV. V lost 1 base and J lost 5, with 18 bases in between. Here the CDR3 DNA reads TGTGCCAGCAGCTTAGCGCTCCAGGGATTACGAGACGAGCAGTACTTC. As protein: CASSLALQGLRDEQYF.

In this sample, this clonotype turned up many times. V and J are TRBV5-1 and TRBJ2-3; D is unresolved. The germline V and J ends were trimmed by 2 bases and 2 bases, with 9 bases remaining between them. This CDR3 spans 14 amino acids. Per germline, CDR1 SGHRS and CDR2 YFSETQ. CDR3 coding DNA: TGCGCCAGCAGCTTCGGTAGCCCCACAGATACGCAGTATTTT. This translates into CASSFGSPTDTQYF.

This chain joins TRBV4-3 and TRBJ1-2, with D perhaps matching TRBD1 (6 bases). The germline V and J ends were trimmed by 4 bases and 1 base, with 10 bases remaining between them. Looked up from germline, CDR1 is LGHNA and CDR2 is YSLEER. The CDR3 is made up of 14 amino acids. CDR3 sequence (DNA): TGCGCCAGCAGCCGGACAGCAAATAACTATGGCTACACCTTC. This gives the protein CASSRTANNYGYTF.

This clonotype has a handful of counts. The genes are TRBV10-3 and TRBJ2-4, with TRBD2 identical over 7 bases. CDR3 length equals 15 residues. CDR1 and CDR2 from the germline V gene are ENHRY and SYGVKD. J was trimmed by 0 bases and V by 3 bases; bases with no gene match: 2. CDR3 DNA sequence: TGTGCCATCAGTGAACGGGGGGAAGCCAAAAACATTCAGTACTTC. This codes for CAISERGEAKNIQYF.

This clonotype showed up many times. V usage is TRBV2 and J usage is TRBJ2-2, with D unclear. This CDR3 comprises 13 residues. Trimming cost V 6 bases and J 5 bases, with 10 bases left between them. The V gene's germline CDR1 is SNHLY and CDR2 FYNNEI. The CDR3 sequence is CASSGSQTGELFF. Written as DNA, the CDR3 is TGTGCCAGCAGCGGCAGTCAAACCGGGGAGCTGTTTTTT. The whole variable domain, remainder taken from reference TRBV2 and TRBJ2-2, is EPEVTQTPSHQVTQMGQEVILRCVPISNHLYFYWYRQILGQKVEFLVSFYNNEISEKSEIFDDQFSVERPDGSNFTLKIRSTKLEDSAMYFCASSGSQTGELFFGEGSRLTVL.

The CDR3 DNA reads TGTGCCAGCCGAAACCGGGACACCGGTTCACCCCTCCACTTT. The encoded protein is CASRNRDTGSPLHF. The rearrangement uses TRBV12-3 or TRBV12-4 and TRBJ1-6; tentatively, D is TRBD1 (6 bases). This CDR3 spans 14 amino acids. V gave up 8 bases and J gave up 9 bases, with 17 bases separating them.